This entry lists 8 T cell receptor beta chains sequenced from one sample in a study of shared clonotypes between healthy human individuals. Measured with immunoSEQ multiplex PCR; TCRdb has only the in-frame clones, and not every one. Here the sample spans some 89,000 clones, 65% to 70% being singletons. The sequenced sample consisted of memory CD8+ T cells sorted from blood. The subset is: CD45RO+ cells pooled with CCR7-negative TemRA cells. All receptors derive from a man aged 25 to 40 in good health.

A remark on this clone: Within the sample, other DNA sequences also encode this same CDR3. The CDR3, as DNA: TGTGCCAGCAACAGCCGGGACACCCGGGACCGCGAGCAGTACTTC. Amino acid sequence: CASNSRDTRDREQYF. This rearrangement joins TRBV5-4 to TRBJ2-7, with D perhaps TRBD1 (6 bases). The CDR3 consists of 15 residues. Per the germline V gene, CDR1 is SGHNT and CDR2 is YYREEE (reference sequence). The V end lost 6 bases, the J end lost 6 bases, and 22 bases lay between the germline ends.

A few counts support this clone. The chain couples TRBV4-3 to TRBJ2-7, with 8 nucleotides matching TRBD1. From germline, CDR1 is LGHNA and CDR2 YSLEER. V shed 0 bases and J 5 bases; nucleotides not matched to a gene: 6. The CDR3 covers 15 residues. The CDR3 DNA reads TGCGCCAGCAGCCAAGAAAGGGACAGGTATGACGAGCAGTACTTC. Amino acid sequence: CASSQERDRYDEQYF.

This chain uses TRBV9 with TRBJ2-5; D call uncertain. Trimming stripped 2 bases from V and 4 bases from J, with 9 bases between. The germline CDR1 and CDR2 sequences are SGDLS and YYNGEE. CDR3 length: 13 amino acids. The DNA of the CDR3 is TGTGCCAGCAGCGTGGCCGTCCTAGAGACCCAGTACTTC. Translation: CASSVAVLETQYF.

V and J are TRBV5-6 and TRBJ2-1; TRBD2 agrees at 10 bases. The V segment lost 10 bases and the J segment 4 bases; nucleotides outside the gene matches: 5. This CDR3 is built from 13 residues. Germline V gene lookup returns CDR1 SGHDT and CDR2 YYEEEE. CDR3 in DNA: TGTGCCGGCACTAGCGGGGCGTACAATGAGCAGTTCTTC. Translated: CAGTSGAYNEQFF.

J is TRBJ2-1 and V is TRBV25-1, with 8 bases fitting TRBD1. Trimming took 7 bases from V and 8 from J; bases not matched to a gene: 16. This CDR3 contains 16 residues. Germline CDR1 is MGHDK and CDR2 is SYGVNS. CDR3 sequence reads: CASTDGQGLMGHEQFF. The CDR3 DNA sequence: TGTGCCAGCACCGACGGACAGGGACTTATGGGGCATGAGCAGTTCTTC.

The chain is built from TRBV7-2 and TRBJ2-3; 10 positions match TRBD2. V shed 0 bases and J 3 bases; nucleotides not matched to a gene: 18. The length of the CDR3 is 21 residues. Germline V gene data show CDR1 as SGHTA and CDR2 as FQGNSA. CDR3 sequence (DNA): TGTGCCAGCAGCTTAGCGCTAGGGGAGCGGGAGGGCCCAATGGGTACAGATACGCAGTATTTT. It yields the protein CASSLALGEREGPMGTDTQYF.

The chain combines TRBV28 with TRBJ2-2, with D unclear. V shed 8 bases and J shed 3 bases, with 13 bases lying between them. Germline CDR1 reads MDHEN; CDR2 reads SYDVKM. The CDR3 length is 14 residues. The CDR3 loop reads CASGRALDTGELFF. CDR3 in DNA: TGTGCCAGCGGCCGGGCTTTGGACACCGGGGAGCTGTTTTTT.

Worth noting for this clone: Other DNA sequences within the sample encode an identical CDR3. The J gene is TRBJ1-4, the V gene TRBV19; maybe TRBD1 (5 bases). The CDR3 extends over 15 amino acids. Germline assignment: CDR1 LNHDA and CDR2 SQIVND (reference sequence). The V gene lost 4 bases and the J gene lost 4 bases, with 13 bases spanning the gap. The CDR3 loop is CASSTPGLINEKLFF. CDR3 coding DNA: TGTGCCAGTAGTACTCCGGGACTGATTAATGAAAAACTGTTTTTT. Combining the CDR3 with reference TRBV19 and TRBJ1-4 gives the whole variable domain DGGITQSPKYLFRKEGQNVTLSCEQNLNHDAMYWYRQDPGQGLRLIYYSQIVNDFQKGDIAEGYSVSREKKESFPLTVTSAQKNPTAFYLCASSTPGLINEKLFFGSGTQLSVL.